The 30 T cell receptor beta chains below were found in one sample sequenced in a study of OX40 agonist ivuxolimab in advanced cancers. Sequencing used immunoSEQ multiplex PCR; TCRdb keeps in-frame clones, though not all of them. The sample records 95,000 to 150,000 clones, 93% being singletons. This specimen was CD4+ or CD8+ T cells sorted from blood, taken in a trial of the OX40 agonist ivuxolimab. Receptor source: an adult with an advanced solid tumor such as melanoma, head and neck, liver or kidney cancer.

The chain uses TRBV29-1 and TRBJ1-1; D gene ambiguous. The germline V gene has CDR1 SQVTM and CDR2 ANQGSEA. This CDR3 spans 10 amino acids. CDR3 sequence (DNA): TGCAGAGTCGCGGGCACTGAAGCTTTCTTT. This encodes CRVAGTEAFF.

This chain connects TRBV19 to TRBJ2-7, with 12 bases identical to TRBD1. The CDR3 length is 16 residues. Germline CDR1 and CDR2: LNHDA and SQIVND (reference sequence). V lost 4 bases, J lost 4 bases, and 8 bases stayed unmatched. In nucleotides, the CDR3 is TGTGCCAGTAGTAGGAACCGGGACAGGGGGCTTTACGAGCAGTACTTC. Translation: CASSRNRDRGLYEQYF.

The V call is TRBV6-5, the J call TRBJ2-7, with D hard to call. V was cut by 0 bases and J by 6 bases, with 9 bases left in between. This CDR3 is built from 13 residues. The V gene's germline CDR1 is MNHEY and CDR2 SVGAGI. The CDR3 reads CASSYSRLSEQYF. DNA of the CDR3: TGTGCCAGCAGTTACTCGCGGCTATCCGAGCAGTACTTC.

This clone was recorded once. V is TRBV7-2 and J is TRBJ2-5, with a possible D match to TRBD1 (6 bases). The germline gives CDR1 SGHTA, CDR2 FQGNSA. The CDR3 runs to 14 residues. V lost 4 bases to trimming and J lost 4 bases, with 13 bases between them. The CDR3 loop is CASSSRKGGETQYF. In DNA, the CDR3 is TGTGCCAGCAGCTCCCGTAAAGGGGGAGAGACCCAGTACTTC.

The chain employs TRBV1 and TRBJ2-5. TRBV1 is described as a pseudogene. This CDR3 spans 18 amino acids. The CDR3 loop reads CTSSPDPQPGRAQETQYF. The CDR3 coding sequence is TGCACCAGCAGCCCAGACCCACAACCAGGGAGAGCCCAAGAGACCCAGTACTTC.

The chain combines TRBV6-5 with TRBJ1-6, with D perhaps TRBD1 (6 bases). The germline gives CDR1 MNHEY, CDR2 SVGAGI. The V end was cut by 2 bases, the J end by 0 bases, with 8 bases between. This CDR3 is 16 amino acids long. The CDR3 bases are TGTGCCAGCAGTTACCAACAGGGCTCCTATAATTCACCCCTCCACTTT. Its protein product is CASSYQQGSYNSPLHF.

The J gene is TRBJ2-1, the V gene TRBV30, with D possibly being TRBD2 (6 bases). The CDR3 spans 11 residues. Germline V gene lookup returns CDR1 GTSNPN and CDR2 SVGIG (reference sequence). Trimming removed 5 bases at V and 9 bases at J, with 11 bases between. CDR3 sequence reads: CAWASEGEQFF. CDR3 nucleotides: TGTGCCTGGGCTAGCGAGGGTGAGCAGTTCTTC.

This chain connects TRBV6-5 to TRBJ2-7, with 8 bases lining up with TRBD1. Germline CDR1 reads MNHEY; CDR2 reads SVGAGI. V dropped 6 bases and J dropped 4; count of bases not matched to a gene: 8. The CDR3 has 14 amino acids. CDR3 bases: TGTGCCAGCAGCCCTACAAACAGGGGGTACGAGCAGTACTTC. It codes for CASSPTNRGYEQYF.

This clone came up once. The CDR3 bases are TGTGCCAGCAGCCGACTAGCGGGGTACCAAGAGACCCAGTACTTC. Protein: CASSRLAGYQETQYF. This chain connects TRBV9 to TRBJ2-5, with 11 bases matching TRBD2. V dropped 4 bases and J dropped 0; count of bases not matched to a gene: 2. Germline CDR1 reads SGDLS; CDR2 reads YYNGEE. This CDR3 has 15 residues.

This chain uses TRBV11-2 with TRBJ2-2; the match to TRBD2 covers 9 bases. The trim removed 4 bases at V and 1 base at J, leaving 4 bases unmatched. The CDR3 runs 16 residues. Germline V gene data show CDR1 as SGHAT and CDR2 as FQNNGV. CDR3 nucleotides: TGTGCCAGCAGCTCATGGCGGGAGGGGAACACCGGGGAGCTGTTTTTT. Its translation: CASSSWREGNTGELFF.

This clone was recorded once. This sequence joins TRBV30 and TRBJ2-1, with D perhaps being TRBD1 or TRBD2 (5 bases each). With 5 bases removed from V and 8 bases from J, the gap between germline ends came to 10 bases. This CDR3 comprises 11 residues. CDR1 GTSNPN and CDR2 SVGIG come from the germline V gene (reference sequence). DNA of the CDR3: TGTGCCTGGGGGGGTCTCGATGAGCAGTTCTTC. Its protein product is CAWGGLDEQFF.

The J gene is TRBJ1-1, the V gene TRBV6-1; possibly TRBD1 for D (5 bases). Germline CDR1 and CDR2: MNHNS and SASEGT. This CDR3 spans 15 amino acids. Trimming left V 5 bases short and J 5 bases short, with 18 bases between. CDR3 sequence reads: CASSIAGTEGTEAFF. CDR3 coding DNA: TGTGCCAGCAGTATAGCCGGAACAGAGGGGACTGAAGCTTTCTTT.

The V call is TRBV2, the J call TRBJ2-7, with 11 bases identical to TRBD1. Trimming cost V 6 bases and J 6 bases; bases outside gene matches: 7. The CDR3 is 14 amino acids. From germline, CDR1 is SNHLY and CDR2 FYNNEI. The CDR3 DNA follows: TGTGCCAGCAGCCCCGGGACAGGGGGACCCGAGCAGTACTTC. This codes for CASSPGTGGPEQYF.

The chain joins TRBV7-3 to TRBJ2-2; tentatively, D is TRBD1 (5 bases). Germline V CDR1 and CDR2: SGHTA, FQGTGA. Between the trimmed V and J ends, which lost 5 bases and 1 base, there was a span of 8 bases. The CDR3 sequence is 14 residues long. CDR3 sequence: CASSTGQNTGELFF. As DNA, the CDR3 is TGTGCCAGCAGCACCGGACAGAACACCGGGGAGCTGTTTTTT.

This clone came up once. This rearrangement joins TRBV7-3 to TRBJ2-7, with D perhaps being TRBD1 or TRBD2 (7 bases each). CDR1 SGHTA and CDR2 FQGTGA come from the germline V gene. V lost 5 bases to trimming and J lost 1 base, with 27 bases between them. CDR3 size: 19 residues. In nucleotides, the CDR3 is TGTGCCAGCAGCCCCGTCCCCCGGGGGGTCTCGGACAGGTCCTACGAGCAGTACTTC. Translation gives CASSPVPRGVSDRSYEQYF. The full variable domain, in which reference TRBV7-3 and TRBJ2-7 provide the parts outside the CDR3, is GAGVSQTPSNKVTEKGKYVELRCDPISGHTALYWYRQSLGQGPEFLIYFQGTGAADDSGLPNDRFFAVRPEGSVSTLKIQRTERGDSAVYLCASSPVPRGVSDRSYEQYFGPGTRLTVT.

The rearrangement links TRBV10-3 to TRBJ2-1, with 14 bases identical to TRBD2. With 2 bases clipped from V and 7 bases from J, the junction kept 4 bases outside the gene matches. The CDR3 loop spans 16 amino acids. CDR1 and CDR2 from the germline V gene are ENHRY and SYGVKD. The CDR3 sequence: CAISEGTSGGFNEQFF. CDR3 sequence (DNA): TGTGCCATCAGTGAGGGGACTAGCGGGGGATTTAATGAGCAGTTCTTC.

V gene TRBV18 combines with J gene TRBJ2-1; 7 nucleotides agree with TRBD2. The ends lost 4 bases at V and 6 bases at J; junction bases unmatched: 6. The CDR3 contains 14 residues. Germline assignment: CDR1 KGHSH and CDR2 LQKENI. CDR3 nucleotides: TGTGCCAGCTCACAGCAAGGGACTATCAATGAGCAGTTCTTC. This gives the protein CASSQQGTINEQFF.

This rearrangement joins TRBV5-1 to TRBJ2-7; D gene unclear. The CDR3 extends over 14 amino acids. Trimming took 0 bases from V and 0 from J, leaving 7 bases between them. Germline V gene lookup returns CDR1 SGHRS and CDR2 YFSETQ. The CDR3 region is CASSLEGYSYEQYF. The CDR3 coding sequence is TGCGCCAGCAGCTTGGAAGGGTACTCCTACGAGCAGTACTTC.

V gene TRBV7-9 combines with J gene TRBJ1-6; 7 bases match TRBD1. The CDR3 runs 14 residues. V was clipped by 5 bases and J by 14 bases; unmatched bases: 12. Germline CDR1 is SEHNR and CDR2 is FQNEAQ (reference sequence). The CDR3 protein is CASSRDSTIGTLHF. As DNA, the CDR3 is TGTGCCAGCAGCAGGGACAGTACTATTGGGACCCTCCACTTT.

The V call is TRBV27, the J call TRBJ1-2; 7 positions agree with TRBD1. The CDR3 has 14 residues. Germline assignment: CDR1 MNHEY and CDR2 SMNVEV (reference sequence). With 6 bases clipped from V and 2 bases from J, the junction kept 6 bases outside the gene matches. The CDR3 here is CASRTQGRNYGYTF. CDR3 DNA sequence: TGTGCCAGCAGGACACAGGGGCGCAACTATGGCTACACCTTC.

The chain is built from TRBV7-2 and TRBJ2-7; possibly TRBD2 for D (6 bases). The CDR3 has 17 amino acids. The V and J ends lost 1 base and 0 bases respectively, with 16 bases between them. CDR1 and CDR2 (germline): SGHTA, FQGNSA. CDR3 bases: TGTGCCAGCAGCTTAGTCCCTAGCGTAGTTACCTCCTACGAGCAGTACTTC. Its protein is CASSLVPSVVTSYEQYF.

V and J are TRBV9 and TRBJ2-3, with 7 bases aligning to TRBD2. This CDR3 has 16 amino acids. V was clipped by 2 bases and J by 0 bases; unmatched bases: 6. Germline values: CDR1 SGDLS, CDR2 YYNGEE. The CDR3 sequence: CASSVGGTGSTDTQYF. CDR3 nucleotides: TGTGCCAGCAGCGTCGGGGGGACGGGTAGCACAGATACGCAGTATTTT.

The chain has TRBV7-3 and TRBJ2-1; D is ambiguous. This CDR3 is 12 amino acids long. The V gene lost 5 bases and the J gene lost 5 bases, with 7 bases spanning the gap. Germline values: CDR1 SGHTA, CDR2 FQGTGA. For the CDR3, the DNA is TGTGCCAGCAGCAGTCATAACAATGAGCAGTTCTTC. Translation: CASSSHNNEQFF.

The DNA for the CDR3 is TGCGCCAGCAGCTTGGAGCTTGATTTCGGGGGGGAGCTGTTTTTT. Translating it yields CASSLELDFGGELFF. J is TRBJ2-2 and V is TRBV5-1; D is uncertain. Germline CDR1 is SGHRS and CDR2 is YFSETQ. V gave up 0 bases and J gave up 8 bases, with 14 bases separating them. This CDR3 is 15 amino acids long.

The chain carries TRBV9 and TRBJ1-4; D unresolved. Germline CDR1 and CDR2: SGDLS and YYNGEE. Deletions cut 0 bases from V and 5 bases from J, with 14 bases between. This CDR3 has 16 amino acids. CDR3 sequence: CASSVGIGSPNEKLFF. The DNA for the CDR3 is TGTGCCAGCAGCGTAGGGATCGGATCCCCAAATGAAAAACTGTTTTTT.

This chain links TRBV7-2 with TRBJ2-2, with 8 bases aligning to TRBD2. There are 14 residues in the CDR3. CDR1 and CDR2 (germline): SGHTA, FQGNSA. Unmatched junction bases numbered 6, after V lost 0 bases and J lost 12 bases. CDR3 sequence reads: CASSLAGAGEKLFF. The CDR3 nucleotides are TGTGCCAGCAGCTTAGCCGGAGCGGGAGAAAAGCTGTTTTTT. Together with reference TRBV7-2 and TRBJ2-2, the CDR3 gives the full variable domain: GAGVSQSPSNKVTEKGKDVELRCDPISGHTALYWYRQSLGQGLEFLIYFQGNSAPDKSGLPSDRFSAERTGGSVSTLTIQRTQQEDSAVYLCASSLAGAGEKLFFGEGSRLTVL.

The J gene is TRBJ1-2, the V gene TRBV25-1; TRBD1 matches 7 bases. V lost 1 base, J lost 6 bases, and 8 bases stayed unmatched. This CDR3 comprises 15 residues. CDR1 is MGHDK and CDR2 is SYGVNS in the germline V gene. The CDR3 region is CASSELQGISNGYTF. CDR3 sequence (DNA): TGTGCCAGCAGTGAATTACAGGGGATTAGTAATGGCTACACCTTC.

The chain is built from TRBV6-6 and TRBJ2-2; unclear D gene. This CDR3 contains 14 residues. The germline CDR1 and CDR2 sequences are MNHNY and SVGAGI (reference sequence). V was pared by 3 bases and J by 4 bases, with 9 bases between. CDR3 sequence reads: CASSYLQGTGELFF. CDR3 bases: TGTGCCAGCAGTTATCTACAAGGCACCGGGGAGCTGTTTTTT.

The chain is built from TRBV19 and TRBJ2-3; 11 nucleotides line up with TRBD2. The CDR3 consists of 15 residues. In germline, CDR1 is LNHDA, CDR2 SQIVND (reference sequence). V was pared by 7 bases and J by 1 base, with 4 bases of the junction left unmatched. The CDR3 sequence: CASTVAGGGTDTQYF. The CDR3 DNA is TGTGCCAGTACCGTAGCGGGAGGGGGCACAGATACGCAGTATTTT. Supplemented by reference TRBV19 and TRBJ2-3, the full variable domain reads DGGITQSPKYLFRKEGQNVTLSCEQNLNHDAMYWYRQDPGQGLRLIYYSQIVNDFQKGDIAEGYSVSREKKESFPLTVTSAQKNPTAFYLCASTVAGGGTDTQYFGPGTRLTVL.

The V gene is TRBV7-8, the J gene TRBJ2-1; 10 positions match TRBD2. Germline values: CDR1 SGHVS, CDR2 FQNEAQ. J lost 7 bases, V lost 5 bases, and 8 bases had no gene match. The CDR3 spans 15 residues. The DNA for the CDR3 is TGTGCCAGCAGCCGTACGGGACTAGCGATGAATGAGCAGTTCTTC. Translating gives CASSRTGLAMNEQFF.